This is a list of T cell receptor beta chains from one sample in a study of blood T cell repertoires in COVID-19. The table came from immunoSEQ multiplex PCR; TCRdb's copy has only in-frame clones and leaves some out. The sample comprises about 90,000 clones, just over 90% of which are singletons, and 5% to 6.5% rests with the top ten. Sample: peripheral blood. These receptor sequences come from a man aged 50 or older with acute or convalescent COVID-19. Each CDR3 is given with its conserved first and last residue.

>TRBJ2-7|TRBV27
CASSLPSPAYEQYF
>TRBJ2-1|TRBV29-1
CSVEAGLAGGSPYNEQFF
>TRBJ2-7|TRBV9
CASSVNAGGAYEQYF
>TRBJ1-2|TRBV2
CATRLVASYGYTF
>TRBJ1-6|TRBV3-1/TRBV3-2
CASSLGSYNSPLHF
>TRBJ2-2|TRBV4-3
CASSLGLAGFTGELFF
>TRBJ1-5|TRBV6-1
CASSELTGLNQPQHF
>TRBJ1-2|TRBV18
CASSPRDRDGYTF
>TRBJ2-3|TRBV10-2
CASSQIFAGSTDTQYF
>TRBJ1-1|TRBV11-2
CASSFPKLGTGTLNTEAFF
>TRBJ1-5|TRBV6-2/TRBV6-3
CASSGTGGASNQPQHF
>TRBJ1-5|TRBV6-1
CASSERGGQPQHF
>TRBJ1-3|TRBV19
CASSIGDRGGNTIYF
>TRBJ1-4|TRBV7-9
CASTRPRTGGSEKLFF
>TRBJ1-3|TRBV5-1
CASSLSDRGSGNTIYF
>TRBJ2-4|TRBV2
CASSPLAGGRRLAKNIQYF
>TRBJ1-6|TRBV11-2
CASSPAPSSYNSPLHF
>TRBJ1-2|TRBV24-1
CATSDLAGSGYTF
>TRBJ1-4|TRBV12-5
CASGLVLGHQNEKLFF
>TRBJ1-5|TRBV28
CASSARDRLNQPQHF